One and the same sample provided the 23 T cell receptor beta chains below, sequenced in a study of T cells in Graves' hyperthyroidism and ophthalmopathy. What was amplified from RNA transcripts were TCR beta CDR3 regions. RT-PCR in the first round (using the HTBI primer set) targeted the TCR CDR3. A single record per CDR3 protein comes from TCRdb applying MiXCR to the multiplex PCR reads. The profile shows a few hundred thousand distinct CDR3 sequences, around 23% of them singletons. Specimen: blood. The receptors stem from a woman in her 50s with Graves' hyperthyroidism.

The chain is built from TRBV20-1 and TRBJ2-3; possibly TRBD1 or TRBD2 for D (6 bases each). The length of the CDR3 is 15 residues. The germline V gene has CDR1 DFQATT and CDR2 SNEGSKA (reference sequence). V gave up 5 bases and J gave up 2 bases, with 17 bases separating them. The CDR3 region has the DNA TGCAGTGCTCCGGACAGAAGGACTACCACAGATACGCAGTATTTT. It translates to CSAPDRRTTTDTQYF.

The gene calls are TRBV28 and TRBJ2-1; 9 positions match TRBD1. Losses at the gene ends were 7 bases for V and 4 bases for J; bases not matched to a gene: 8. CDR1 MDHEN and CDR2 SYDVKM come from the germline V gene. This CDR3 region has 15 residues. DNA of the CDR3: TGTGCCAGCACCGCCCGGACAGGGGTTTACAATGAGCAGTTCTTC. Its protein is CASTARTGVYNEQFF.

At least ten counts were recorded for this clonotype. J is TRBJ1-3 and V is TRBV7-6, with D hard to call. With 0 bases removed from V and 3 bases from J, the gap between germline ends came to 9 bases. This CDR3 is 15 amino acids long. CDR1 and CDR2 from the germline V gene are SGHVS and FNYEAQ. This CDR3 reads CASSLAALGGNTIYF. The DNA for the CDR3 is TGTGCCAGCAGCTTAGCGGCATTGGGTGGAAACACCATATATTTT.

This clonotype has ten or more counts. The chain employs TRBV4-2 and TRBJ2-5; the D call may be TRBD1 or TRBD2 (5 bases each). Germline lookup yields CDR1 LGHNA and CDR2 YNFKEQ. The CDR3 length is 13 residues. The V end was cut by 1 base, the J end by 5 bases, with 8 bases between. CDR3 sequence (DNA): TGTGCCAGCAGCCAAGGGGGCGGGGAGACCCAGTACTTC. Amino acids: CASSQGGGETQYF.

Many counts were recorded for this clonotype. The chain couples TRBV24-1 to TRBJ1-1; D not certain. Germline loops: CDR1 KGHDR, CDR2 SFDVKD. The CDR3 sequence is 13 residues long. Trimming pared 5 bases from V and 1 base from J, leaving 7 bases between. CDR3 DNA sequence: TGTGCCACCAGTGTTGGGAAGAACACTGAAGCTTTCTTT. Translating it yields CATSVGKNTEAFF.

This clonotype occurred many times. The V and J genes are TRBV7-3 and TRBJ2-5; TRBD1 might be the D (6 bases). V was clipped by 6 bases and J by 2 bases, with 10 bases between them. The CDR3 runs to 13 residues. CDR1 SGHTA and CDR2 FQGTGA come from the germline V gene. Here the CDR3 DNA reads TGTGCCAGCAGTTACAGGGTTCAAGAGACCCAGTACTTC. Translated, it gives CASSYRVQETQYF.

This clonotype occurred a few times. The chain employs TRBV3-1 and TRBJ1-2, with a possible D match to TRBD1 (5 bases). The germline gives CDR1 LGHDT, CDR2 YNNKEL (reference sequence). This CDR3 has 13 residues. Between the trimmed V and J ends, which lost 0 bases and 10 bases, there was a span of 12 bases. CDR3 nucleotide sequence: TGTGCCAGCAGCCAAGATTGGGGGAGGGACTACACCTTC. Its protein is CASSQDWGRDYTF.

Worth noting for this clonotype: The conserved phenylalanine or tryptophan is not found at the CDR3 terminus, so this likely reflects a read error. The V gene is TRBV28, the J gene TRBJ2-7; the D is unclear. There are 14 residues in the CDR3. Trimming took off 1 base at V and 3 bases at J, with 10 bases between the two ends. CDR1 MDHEN and CDR2 SYDVKM come from the germline V gene. The CDR3 sequence: CASSLFGGHYEQYL. CDR3 DNA sequence: TGTGCCAGCAGTTTATTCGGTGGGCACTACGAGCAGTACCTC.

There are many counts of this clonotype. The chain has TRBV14 and TRBJ2-5; tentative D call: TRBD1 (5 bases). The ends were cut back, 5 bases at V and 1 base at J, with 14 bases in the middle. The CDR3 is 15 amino acids. Germline assignment: CDR1 SGHDN and CDR2 FVKESK. CDR3 sequence reads: CASSYEGARQETQYF. CDR3 coding DNA: TGTGCCAGCAGCTATGAAGGGGCCCGCCAAGAGACCCAGTACTTC.

This clonotype was counted ten times or more. The V call is TRBV30, the J call TRBJ1-1, with D perhaps matching TRBD1 (6 bases). The CDR3 is 14 residues long. Germline CDR1 is GTSNPN and CDR2 is SVGIG (reference sequence). V was cut by 0 bases and J by 4 bases, with 12 bases left in between. CDR3 nucleotide sequence: TGTGCCTGGAGTGTTCAGGGGTTCAGCACTGAAGCTTTCTTT. It is translated as CAWSVQGFSTEAFF.

This clonotype was found many times. The V call is TRBV2, the J call TRBJ2-7, with 8 positions matching TRBD1. V gave up 4 bases and J gave up 3 bases; unmatched junction bases: 2. CDR1 and CDR2 (germline): SNHLY, FYNNEI. This CDR3 is 13 amino acids long. CDR3 sequence reads: CASSGDRLYEQYF. As DNA, the CDR3 is TGTGCCAGCAGTGGGGACAGGCTCTACGAGCAGTACTTC.

This clonotype appeared many times. The chain carries TRBV28 and TRBJ2-3; 11 positions match TRBD2. The V gene's germline CDR1 is MDHEN and CDR2 SYDVKM. This CDR3 is built from 15 residues. V gave up 4 bases and J gave up 3 bases; unmatched junction bases: 3. CDR3 bases: TGTGCCAGCAGTTGGACTAGCGGGCTTACAGATACGCAGTATTTT. Its protein is CASSWTSGLTDTQYF.

This clonotype has just a few counts. The V call is TRBV12-3 or TRBV12-4, the J call TRBJ1-5; D possibly corresponds to TRBD1 (6 bases). V shed 4 bases and J shed 0 bases, with 10 bases lying between them. This CDR3 spans 15 amino acids. The CDR3 nucleotides are TGTGCCAGCAGTTATGGACAGAATAGCAATCAGCCCCAGCATTTT. Amino acid sequence: CASSYGQNSNQPQHF.

This clonotype was counted many times. The rearrangement joins TRBV4-2 to TRBJ2-1; 9 bases are a match to TRBD1. Germline V CDR1 and CDR2: LGHNA, YNFKEQ. The CDR3 contains 15 residues. The V and J ends lost 1 base and 6 bases, in that order; junction bases with no gene match: 4. The CDR3 spells CASSQGGTGINEQFF. The CDR3 nucleotides are TGTGCCAGCAGCCAAGGTGGGACAGGGATCAATGAGCAGTTCTTC.

This clonotype has a count of ten or more. The chain combines TRBV20-1 with TRBJ2-7, with 9 nucleotides matching TRBD2. The CDR3 loop spans 15 amino acids. CDR1 DFQATT and CDR2 SNEGSKA come from the germline V gene (reference sequence). V lost 2 bases and J lost 2; bases outside the gene matches: 7. The CDR3 DNA reads TGCAGTGCTAGACTCAGCGGGGGGATTACCTACGAGCAGTACTTC. Encoded protein: CSARLSGGITYEQYF.

This clonotype appeared many times. The rearrangement links TRBV5-1 to TRBJ2-5; a weak D match, TRBD1 (6 bases). The CDR3 runs to 14 residues. Germline V gene data show CDR1 as SGHRS and CDR2 as YFSETQ. V was pared by 0 bases and J by 4 bases, with 10 bases between. This CDR3 reads CASSLGRGAETQYF. The CDR3 region has the DNA TGCGCCAGCAGCTTGGGCAGGGGCGCAGAGACCCAGTACTTC.

This clonotype was picked up a small number of times. This may arise from a read error, as a much more abundant clone is one base away. The CDR3 sequence: CSAPLAGGEGTYTQYF. As DNA, the CDR3 is TGCAGTGCGCCTTTAGCGGGGGGGGAGGGCACATATACGCAGTATTTT. The chain uses TRBV20-1 and TRBJ2-3; 11 nucleotides align to TRBD2. CDR3 length equals 16 residues. Germline CDR1 DFQATT, CDR2 SNEGSKA (reference sequence).

The chain links TRBV29-1 to TRBJ2-5; 9 bases are a match to TRBD2. Germline-derived CDR1 and CDR2 are SQVTM and ANQGSEA. The CDR3 totals 13 residues. V lost 8 bases to trimming and J lost 5 bases; unmatched junction nucleotides: 9. As DNA, the CDR3 is TGCAGCACGAGCGGGAGGATCTGGGAGACCCAGTACTTC. It specifies CSTSGRIWETQYF.

This clonotype has at least ten counts. The J gene is TRBJ2-7, the V gene TRBV7-8; 7 bases map to TRBD2. The CDR3 consists of 14 residues. The ends lost 5 bases at V and 3 bases at J; junction bases unmatched: 7. From germline, CDR1 is SGHVS and CDR2 FQNEAQ. CDR3 sequence reads: CASSLSLADYEQYF. CDR3 nucleotide sequence: TGTGCCAGCAGCCTATCTCTAGCGGACTACGAGCAGTACTTC.

The chain couples TRBV2 to TRBJ2-5; TRBD2 matches at 9 bases. The V segment lost 2 bases and the J segment 4 bases; nucleotides outside the gene matches: 14. This CDR3 is built from 18 residues. Germline CDR1 is SNHLY and CDR2 is FYNNEI. The CDR3 DNA reads TGTGCCAGCAGTGAACTAGCGGGGTCGACAGACGGTCCAGAGACCCAGTACTTC. Its translation: CASSELAGSTDGPETQYF.

This clonotype was picked up many times. The V gene is TRBV6-1, the J gene TRBJ1-5; D unclear. This CDR3 spans 13 amino acids. V was trimmed by 2 bases and J by 3 bases, leaving 5 bases between them. Germline CDR1 and CDR2: MNHNS and SASEGT. Written as DNA, the CDR3 is TGTGCCAGCAGTGAAAGGGCCAATCAGCCCCAGCATTTT. It codes for CASSERANQPQHF.

This clonotype showed up many times. The chain employs TRBV3-1 and TRBJ1-1; D gene unclear. Per germline, CDR1 LGHDT and CDR2 YNNKEL (reference sequence). This CDR3 has 15 amino acids. The ends were cut back, 1 base at V and 0 bases at J, with 9 bases in the middle. CDR3 nucleotides: TGTGCCAGCAGCCAAGCTTCACCTTTGAACACTGAAGCTTTCTTT. Translation gives CASSQASPLNTEAFF. The full variable domain, its missing parts supplied by reference TRBV3-1 and TRBJ1-1, is DTAVSQTPKYLVTQMGNDKSIKCEQNLGHDTMYWYKQDSKKFLKIMFSYNNKELIINETVPNRFSPKSPDKAHLNLHINSLELGDSAVYFCASSQASPLNTEAFFGQGTRLTVV.

This clonotype was recorded once. V is TRBV30 and J is TRBJ1-1; D is ambiguous. Germline assignment: CDR1 GTSNPN and CDR2 SVGIG (reference sequence). There are 13 residues in the CDR3. V was pared by 0 bases and J by 0 bases, with 5 bases between. The CDR3, as DNA: TGTGCCTGGAGTGTGTCGCTGAACACTGAAGCTTTCTTT. This encodes CAWSVSLNTEAFF.